This TCR beta chain was recorded in a study of blood T cell repertoires in COVID-19 (dated by TCRdb to 2019 to 2021). Broadly, across the study: Samples covering the acute and convalescent phases of COVID-19 were provided by collaborators in the United States, Italy and Spain. The material from the prospective study consisted of cDNA or gDNA derived from T cells, B-cell-depleted T cells, or PBMCs. The dataset comprised deeply sampled blood TCRbeta repertoires from subjects exposed to, actively infected with, or recovered from COVID-19. The repertoires were released in a freely available public database meant as a resource for research on the immune response to SARS-CoV-2. Samples came from the ongoing ImmuneRACE study (first 160 participants) plus 1,254 subjects from 6 global collaborators. Nearly every sample came with metadata listing a de-identified subject ID, COVID-19 status, age in years and sex. Where available, HLA class I and class II types were taken from metadata supplied by the sample provider and were not determined by assay-based typing. Beyond this particular receptor, the publication reports: The amount of clinical and demographic metadata varied by source and participant and was provided uncurated.

Another Seattle source contributed samples from volunteer blood donors who had recovered from COVID-19. The collaborating institutions used their own protocols to collect whole blood in K2EDTA tubes. For TCRbeta analysis, collaborators shipped samples as frozen whole blood, isolated PBMCs, or DNA extracted from either of those sample types. The immunoSEQ Assay, a bias-controlled multiplex PCR, was used to amplify TCRbeta CDR3 regions from genomic DNA. The study's own analysis went as follows. The number of nucleated cells in each sample was estimated by amplification of reference gene primers within the assay. Sequence reads were collapsed and filtered to measure the absolute abundance of every unique TCRbeta CDR3 rearrangement. For each sample, productive Simpson clonality was calculated as the square root of Simpson's diversity index over productive rearrangements. Held by TCRdb, this immuneACCESS table contains in-frame sequences only and omits some clones. Under half of the omission traces to an unresolved V gene where checked; the cause of the rest is unknown. Clone size and V and J calls were adopted from that table, with D and trimming inferred from the DNA. The sample profile shows 200,000 to 250,000 clones; around 90% of them were found once. The top ten hold less than 7.5% of the sample.

A note on this clone: Its target antigen remains unknown. Base qualities were left out, and no much larger clone turns up one base away.

For CDR1 and CDR2, the germline V gene lists LGHNA and YNFKEQ. V is pared back by 4 bases and J by 5 bases, with 17 bases lying between the germline termini. The CDR3 runs 15 residues from the cysteine to the phenylalanine. The sequence is cut down to CDR3 DNA, 45 bases in frame from base 1. Sequencing was carried out using peripheral blood. Recombination linked TRBV4-2 to TRBJ2-5; the D gene lacks a confident call. This TCR derives from a man in his sixties who had recovered from COVID-19. The encoded CDR3 is CASSRLDGTRETQYF. The DNA sequence is TGTGCCAGCAGCCGTCTAGATGGCACCCGGGAGACCCAGTACTTC.